This TCR beta chain appears in the sequencing data of a study of blood T cell repertoires in COVID-19. This CDR3 has 15 residues. Per germline, CDR1 MNHNS and CDR2 SASEGT. Trimming left V 2 bases short and J 6 bases short, with 14 bases between. TCRdb's table, derived via immunoSEQ multiplex PCR, lists solely in-frame clones and lacks some. The sample holds 62,000 or so clones; 80% to 90% are singletons and the top ten take approximately 2.5%. The chain employs TRBV6-1 and TRBJ1-5, with D perhaps TRBD1 (6 bases). Sequences were obtained from peripheral blood. This receptor was obtained from a human donor in a cohort sampled during active COVID-19. The CDR3 is CASSERAGGSQPQHF. The CDR3 DNA follows: TGTGCCAGCAGTGAACGGGCTGGGGGCTCTCAGCCCCAGCATTTT.